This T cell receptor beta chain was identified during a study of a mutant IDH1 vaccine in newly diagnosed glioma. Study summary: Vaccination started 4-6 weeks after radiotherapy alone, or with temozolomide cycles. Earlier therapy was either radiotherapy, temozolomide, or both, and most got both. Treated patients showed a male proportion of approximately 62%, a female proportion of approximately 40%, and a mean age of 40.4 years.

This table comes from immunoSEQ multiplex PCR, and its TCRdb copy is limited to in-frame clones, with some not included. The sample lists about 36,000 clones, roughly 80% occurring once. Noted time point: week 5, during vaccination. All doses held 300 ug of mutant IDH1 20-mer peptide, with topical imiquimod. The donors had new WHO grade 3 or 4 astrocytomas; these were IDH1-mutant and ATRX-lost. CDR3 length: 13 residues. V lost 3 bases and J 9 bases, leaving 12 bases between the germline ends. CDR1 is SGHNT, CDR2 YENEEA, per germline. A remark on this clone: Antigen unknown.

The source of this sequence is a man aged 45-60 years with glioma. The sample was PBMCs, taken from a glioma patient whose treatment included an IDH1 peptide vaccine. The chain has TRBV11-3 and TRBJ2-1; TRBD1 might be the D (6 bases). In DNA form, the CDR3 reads TGTGCCAGCAGCTTTACAGGGCCCGGTGAGCAGTTCTTC. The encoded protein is CASSFTGPGEQFF.